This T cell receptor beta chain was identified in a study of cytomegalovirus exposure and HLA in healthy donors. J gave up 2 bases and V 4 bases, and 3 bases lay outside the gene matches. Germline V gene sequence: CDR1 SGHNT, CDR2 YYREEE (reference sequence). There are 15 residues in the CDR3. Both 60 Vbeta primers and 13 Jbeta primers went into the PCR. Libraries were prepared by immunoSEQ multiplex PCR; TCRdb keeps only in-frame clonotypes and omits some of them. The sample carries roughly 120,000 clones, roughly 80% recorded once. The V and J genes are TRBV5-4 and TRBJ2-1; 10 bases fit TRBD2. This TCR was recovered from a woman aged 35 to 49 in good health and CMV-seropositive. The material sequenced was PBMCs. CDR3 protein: CASSRTSGTYNEQFF. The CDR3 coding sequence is TGTGCCAGCAGCCGGACTAGCGGAACCTACAATGAGCAGTTCTTC.